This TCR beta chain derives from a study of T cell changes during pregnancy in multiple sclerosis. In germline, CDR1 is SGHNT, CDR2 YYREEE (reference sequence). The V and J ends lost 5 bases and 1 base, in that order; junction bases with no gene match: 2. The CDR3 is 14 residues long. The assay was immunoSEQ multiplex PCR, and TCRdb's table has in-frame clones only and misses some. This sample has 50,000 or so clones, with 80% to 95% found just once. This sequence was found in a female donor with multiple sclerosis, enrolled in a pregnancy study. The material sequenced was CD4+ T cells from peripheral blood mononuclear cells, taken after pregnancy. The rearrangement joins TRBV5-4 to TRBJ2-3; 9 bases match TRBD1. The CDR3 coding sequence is TGTGCCAGCAGGAGGGACAGGGGCACAGATACGCAGTATTTT. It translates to CASRRDRGTDTQYF.